This T cell receptor beta chain was retrieved from a study of blood T cell repertoires in COVID-19. Study information: Sites across the United States, Italy and Spain contributed samples from acute and convalescent COVID-19. PBMCs, B-cell-depleted T cells, or T cells provided the cDNA or gDNA that made up the material.

With V trimmed by 5 bases and J by 5 bases, 11 bases remained unmatched. The germline gives CDR1 SGHAT, CDR2 FQNNGV. CDR3 size: 15 residues. Methods used by the authors: Reference gene primer amplification gave estimated nucleated cell counts. Data came from immunoSEQ multiplex PCR; TCRdb stores just in-frame clones and leaves some out. V, J and clone size derive from that table, while D and trimming were established from the DNA sequence. The data hold nearly 350,000 clones, with roughly 86% observed a single time. V gene TRBV11-2 combines with J gene TRBJ1-2, with TRBD1 matching 7 bases. Sequences were obtained from peripheral blood. This TCR derives from a woman in her 70s with COVID-19, enrolled during active disease. The CDR3 coding sequence is TGTGCCAGCAGCCCTCGGACAGGCGGATATTATGGCTACACCTTC. Encoded protein: CASSPRTGGYYGYTF.